The entry that follows covers one T cell receptor beta chain sequence. The sample is drawn from a study of blood T cell repertoires in COVID-19. Across the whole study: The United States, Italy and Spain were the sources of the acute and convalescent COVID-19 samples. From T cells, B-cell-depleted T cells, or PBMCs came the material, which was cDNA or gDNA.

The CDR3 runs to 15 residues. With 1 base removed from V and 3 bases from J, the gap between germline ends came to 13 bases. CDR1 and CDR2 from the germline V gene are GTSNPN and SVGIG (reference sequence). Original processing notes: From reference gene primer amplification, estimates of nucleated cell counts were derived. This table comes from immunoSEQ multiplex PCR, and its TCRdb copy is limited to in-frame clones, with some not included. V and J calls and clone size follow that table, whereas D and trimming were derived from the DNA. Of over 120,000 clones detected, about 87% appear once; the ten largest clones hold 8.6%.

This sequence joins TRBV30 and TRBJ1-5; D might be TRBD1 (5 bases). The clonotype originates from a woman in her forties or fifties with active or convalescent COVID-19. Sequencing was carried out using peripheral blood. The CDR3 region has the DNA TGTGCCTGGAGTGCAGGGTCTTATAACAATCAGCCCCAGCATTTT. Its protein is CAWSAGSYNNQPQHF.